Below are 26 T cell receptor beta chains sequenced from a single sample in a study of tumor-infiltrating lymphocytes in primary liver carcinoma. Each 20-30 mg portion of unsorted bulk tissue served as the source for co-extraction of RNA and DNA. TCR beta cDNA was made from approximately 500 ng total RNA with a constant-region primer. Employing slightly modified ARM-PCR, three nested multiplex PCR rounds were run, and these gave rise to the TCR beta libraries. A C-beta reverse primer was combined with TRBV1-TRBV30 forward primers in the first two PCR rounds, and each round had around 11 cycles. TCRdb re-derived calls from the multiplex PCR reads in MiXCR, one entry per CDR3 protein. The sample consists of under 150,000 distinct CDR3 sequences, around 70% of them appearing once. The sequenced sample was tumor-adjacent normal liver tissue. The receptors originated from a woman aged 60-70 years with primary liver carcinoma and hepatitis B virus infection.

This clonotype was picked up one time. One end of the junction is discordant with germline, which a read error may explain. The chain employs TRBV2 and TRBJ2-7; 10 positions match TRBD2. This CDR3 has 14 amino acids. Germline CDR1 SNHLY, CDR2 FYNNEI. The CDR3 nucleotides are TGTGCCAGCATGCGGACTAGCGGCCCCTACAAGCAGTACTTC. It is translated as CASMRTSGPYKQYF.

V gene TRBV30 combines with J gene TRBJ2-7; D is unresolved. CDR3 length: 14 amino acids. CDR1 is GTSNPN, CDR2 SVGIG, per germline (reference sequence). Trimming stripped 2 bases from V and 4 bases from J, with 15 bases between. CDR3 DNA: TGTGCCTGGAGTCGTCGGATCAGCCAGTACGAGCAGTACTTC. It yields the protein CAWSRRISQYEQYF.

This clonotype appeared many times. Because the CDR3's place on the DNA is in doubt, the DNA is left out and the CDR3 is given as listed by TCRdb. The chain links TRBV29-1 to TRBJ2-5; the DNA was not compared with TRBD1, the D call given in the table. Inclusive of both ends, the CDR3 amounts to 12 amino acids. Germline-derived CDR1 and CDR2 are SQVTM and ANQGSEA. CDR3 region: CSVGSGTGPRYF.

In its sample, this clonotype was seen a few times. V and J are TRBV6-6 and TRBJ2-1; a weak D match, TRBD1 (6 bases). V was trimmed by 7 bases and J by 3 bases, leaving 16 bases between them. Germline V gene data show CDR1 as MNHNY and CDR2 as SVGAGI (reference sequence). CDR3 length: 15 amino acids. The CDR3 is CASNTGTTGYNEQFF. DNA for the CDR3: TGTGCCAGCAATACTGGGACAACCGGCTACAATGAGCAGTTCTTC.

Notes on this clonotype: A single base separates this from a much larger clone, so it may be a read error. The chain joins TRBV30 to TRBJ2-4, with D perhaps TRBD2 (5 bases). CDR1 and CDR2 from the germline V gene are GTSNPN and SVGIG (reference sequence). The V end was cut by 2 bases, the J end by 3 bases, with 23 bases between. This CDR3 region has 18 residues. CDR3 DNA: TGTGCCTGGAGTCCCGGTGTCTCGGGGAATCCCGACAAAAACATTCAGTACTTC. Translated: CAWSPGVSGNPDKNIQYF.

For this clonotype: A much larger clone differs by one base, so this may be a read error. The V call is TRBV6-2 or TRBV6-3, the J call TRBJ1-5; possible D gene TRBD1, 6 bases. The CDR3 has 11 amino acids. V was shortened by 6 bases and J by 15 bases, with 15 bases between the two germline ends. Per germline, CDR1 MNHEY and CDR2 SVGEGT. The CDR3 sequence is CASSHRAALHF. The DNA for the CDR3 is TGTGCCAGCAGCCACAGGGCAGCCCTGCATTTT.

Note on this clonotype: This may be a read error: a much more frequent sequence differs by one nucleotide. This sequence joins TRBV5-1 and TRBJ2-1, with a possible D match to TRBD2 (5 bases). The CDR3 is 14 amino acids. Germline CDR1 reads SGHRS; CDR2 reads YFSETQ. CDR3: CTSGPLTSYGEQFF. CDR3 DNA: TGCACCAGCGGACCACTCACTAGTTACGGTGAGCAGTTCTTC.

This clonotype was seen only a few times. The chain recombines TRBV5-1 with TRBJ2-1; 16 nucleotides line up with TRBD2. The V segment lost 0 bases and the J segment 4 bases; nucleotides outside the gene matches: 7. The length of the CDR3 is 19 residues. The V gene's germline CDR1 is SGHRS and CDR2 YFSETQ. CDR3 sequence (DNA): TGCGCCAGCAGCTTGGAAGGGACTAGCGGGAGGGGTGGGTACAATGAGCAGTTCTTC. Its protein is CASSLEGTSGRGGYNEQFF.

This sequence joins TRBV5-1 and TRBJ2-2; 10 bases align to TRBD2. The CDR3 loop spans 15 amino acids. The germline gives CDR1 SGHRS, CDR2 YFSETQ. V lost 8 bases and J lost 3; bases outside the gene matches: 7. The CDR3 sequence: CASGGTSDDTGELFF. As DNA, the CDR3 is TGCGCCAGTGGGGGGACTAGCGACGACACCGGGGAGCTGTTTTTT.

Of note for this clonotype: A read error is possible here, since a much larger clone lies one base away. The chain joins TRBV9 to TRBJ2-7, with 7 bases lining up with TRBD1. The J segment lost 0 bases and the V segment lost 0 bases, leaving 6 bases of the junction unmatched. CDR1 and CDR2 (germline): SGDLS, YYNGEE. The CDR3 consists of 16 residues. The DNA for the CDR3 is TGTGCCAGCAGCGTAGCCACGGGACAGAGCTCCTACGAGCAGTACTTC. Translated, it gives CASSVATGQSSYEQYF. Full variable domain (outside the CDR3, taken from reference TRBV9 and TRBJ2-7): DSGVTQTPKHLITATGQRVTLRCSPRSGDLSVYWYQQSLDQGLQFLIQYYNGEERAKGNILERFSAQQFPDLHSELNLSSLELGDSALYFCASSVATGQSSYEQYFGPGTRLTVT.

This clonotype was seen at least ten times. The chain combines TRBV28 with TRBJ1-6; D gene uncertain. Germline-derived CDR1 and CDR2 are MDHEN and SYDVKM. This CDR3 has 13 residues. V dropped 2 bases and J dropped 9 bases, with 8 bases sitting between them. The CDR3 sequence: CASSLDRGSPLHF. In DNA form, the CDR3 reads TGTGCCAGCAGTTTAGATCGGGGTTCACCCCTCCACTTT.

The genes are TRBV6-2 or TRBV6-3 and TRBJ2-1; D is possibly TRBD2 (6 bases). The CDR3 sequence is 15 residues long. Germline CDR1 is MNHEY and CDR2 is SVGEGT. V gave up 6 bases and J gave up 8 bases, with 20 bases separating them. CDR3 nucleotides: TGTGCCAGCAGGCCCCACGCTAACGGGAGCTATGAGCAGTTCTTC. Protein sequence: CASRPHANGSYEQFF.

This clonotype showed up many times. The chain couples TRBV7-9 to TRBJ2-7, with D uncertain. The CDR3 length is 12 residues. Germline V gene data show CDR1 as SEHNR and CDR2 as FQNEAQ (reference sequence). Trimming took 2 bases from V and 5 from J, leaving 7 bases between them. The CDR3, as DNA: TGTGCCAGCAGCTTATTGGCGGACGAGCAGTACTTC. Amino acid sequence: CASSLLADEQYF. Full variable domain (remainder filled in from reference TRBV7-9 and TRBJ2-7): DTGVSQNPRHKITKRGQNVTFRCDPISEHNRLYWYRQTLGQGPEFLTYFQNEAQLEKSRLLSDRFSAERPKGSFSTLEIQRTEQGDSAMYLCASSLLADEQYFGPGTRLTVT.

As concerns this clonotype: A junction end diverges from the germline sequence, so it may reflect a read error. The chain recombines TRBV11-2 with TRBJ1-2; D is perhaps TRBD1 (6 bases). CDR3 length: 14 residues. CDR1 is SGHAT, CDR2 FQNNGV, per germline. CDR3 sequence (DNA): TGTGCCAGTAGCTTAACAGGGTCGGACTATGGCTATATCTTC. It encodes CASSLTGSDYGYIF.

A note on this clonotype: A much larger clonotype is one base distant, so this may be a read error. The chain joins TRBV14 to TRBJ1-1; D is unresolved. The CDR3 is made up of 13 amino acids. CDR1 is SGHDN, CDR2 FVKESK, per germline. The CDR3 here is CTSSQVGVALAFF. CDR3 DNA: TGTACCAGCAGCCAAGTGGGAGTAGCGTTAGCTTTCTTT. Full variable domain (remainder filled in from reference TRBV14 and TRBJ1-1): EAGVTQFPSHSVIEKGQTVTLRCDPISGHDNLYWYRRVMGKEIKFLLHFVKESKQDESGMPNNRFLAERTGGTYSTLKVQPAELEDSGVYFCTSSQVGVALAFFGQGTRLTVV.

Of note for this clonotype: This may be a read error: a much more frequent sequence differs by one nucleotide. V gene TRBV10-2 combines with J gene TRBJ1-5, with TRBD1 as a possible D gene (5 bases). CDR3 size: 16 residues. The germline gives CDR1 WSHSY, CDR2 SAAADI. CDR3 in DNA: TGCGTCAGCAGTGCGGGTTCAGGGAGGCACAATCAGCCCCAGCATTTT. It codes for CVSSAGSGRHNQPQHF.

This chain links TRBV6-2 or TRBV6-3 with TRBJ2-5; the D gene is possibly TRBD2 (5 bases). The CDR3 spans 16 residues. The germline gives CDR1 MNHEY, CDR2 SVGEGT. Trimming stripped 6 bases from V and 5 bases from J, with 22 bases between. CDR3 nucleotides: TGTGCCAGCAGCTCCACGTTAGGGAGCCGCATCGAGACCCAGTACTTC. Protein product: CASSSTLGSRIETQYF.

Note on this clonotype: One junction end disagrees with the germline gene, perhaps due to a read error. The CDR3 here is CASSPRPDRGVYSGNTIYF. For the CDR3, the DNA is TGTGCTAGCAGCCCACGCCCGGACAGGGGAGTGTACTCTGGAAACACCATATATTTT. The J gene is TRBJ1-3, the V gene TRBV11-2; 9 bases agree with TRBD1. The CDR3 has 19 residues. Germline values: CDR1 SGHAT, CDR2 FQNNGV.

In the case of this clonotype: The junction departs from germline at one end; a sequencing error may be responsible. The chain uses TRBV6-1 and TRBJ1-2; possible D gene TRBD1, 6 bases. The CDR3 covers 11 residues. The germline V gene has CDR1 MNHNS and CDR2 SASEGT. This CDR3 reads CASRSGVDYAF. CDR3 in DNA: TGTGCCAGCCGTTCAGGGGTTGACTACGCCTTC.

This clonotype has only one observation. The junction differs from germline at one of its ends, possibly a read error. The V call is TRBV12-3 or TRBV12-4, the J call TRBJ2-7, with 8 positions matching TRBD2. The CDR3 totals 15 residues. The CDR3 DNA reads TGTACCAGCAGTTTAGGAGTCGGGAGGGCCGACGAGCAGTACTTC. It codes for CTSSLGVGRADEQYF.

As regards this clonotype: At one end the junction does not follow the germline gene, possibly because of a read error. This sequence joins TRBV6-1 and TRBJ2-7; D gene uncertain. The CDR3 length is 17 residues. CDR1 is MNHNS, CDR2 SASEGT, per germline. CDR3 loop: CASSASRMGIFNDEQNF. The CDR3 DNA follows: TGTGCCAGCAGTGCTTCTCGGATGGGGATTTTTAACGACGAGCAGAACTTC.

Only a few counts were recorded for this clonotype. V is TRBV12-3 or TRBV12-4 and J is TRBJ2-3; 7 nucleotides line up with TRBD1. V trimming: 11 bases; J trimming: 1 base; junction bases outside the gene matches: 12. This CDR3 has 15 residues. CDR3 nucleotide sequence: TGTGCCTGTAGTATCCGACAGGGTGGCACAGATACGCAGTATTTT. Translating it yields CACSIRQGGTDTQYF.

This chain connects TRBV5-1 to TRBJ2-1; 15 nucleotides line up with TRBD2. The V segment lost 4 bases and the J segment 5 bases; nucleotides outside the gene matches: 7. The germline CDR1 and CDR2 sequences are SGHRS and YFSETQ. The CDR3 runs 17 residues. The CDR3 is CASSRTSGRAVHNEQFF. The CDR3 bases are TGCGCCAGCAGCCGGACTAGCGGGAGGGCCGTACACAATGAGCAGTTCTTC. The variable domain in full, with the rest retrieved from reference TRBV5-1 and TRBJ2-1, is KAGVTQTPRYLIKTRGQQVTLSCSPISGHRSVSWYQQTPGQGLQFLFEYFSETQRNKGNFPGRFSGRQFSNSRSEMNVSTLELGDSALYLCASSRTSGRAVHNEQFFGPGTRLTVL.

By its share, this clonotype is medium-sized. CDR3 region: CASSLAGVGRGYEQYF. In DNA, the CDR3 is TGTGCCAGCAGCTTAGCGGGGGTCGGCCGTGGGTACGAGCAGTACTTC. The chain recombines TRBV11-2 with TRBJ2-7; a possible D gene is TRBD2 (6 bases). CDR1 SGHAT and CDR2 FQNNGV come from the germline V gene. The V and J ends lost 1 base and 4 bases respectively, with 17 bases between them. The CDR3 consists of 16 residues.

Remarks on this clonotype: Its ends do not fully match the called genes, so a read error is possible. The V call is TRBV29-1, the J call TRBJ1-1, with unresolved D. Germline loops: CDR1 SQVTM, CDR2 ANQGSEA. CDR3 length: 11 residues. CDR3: CSDVKNTEAFF. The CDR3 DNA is TGCAGCGATGTTAAGAACACTGAAGCCTTCTTT.

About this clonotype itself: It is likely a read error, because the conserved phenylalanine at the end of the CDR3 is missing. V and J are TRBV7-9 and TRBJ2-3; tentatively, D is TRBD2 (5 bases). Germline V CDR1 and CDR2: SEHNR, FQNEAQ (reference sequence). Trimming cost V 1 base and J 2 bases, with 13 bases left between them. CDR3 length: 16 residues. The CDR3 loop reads CASSLVGDGVTDTQYY. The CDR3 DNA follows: TGTGCCAGCAGCTTAGTAGGAGACGGGGTCACAGATACGCAGTATTAT.